The 32 T cell receptor beta chains presented below share a single source sample, sequenced in a study of T cell therapy after organ transplantation (dated by TCRdb to 2018 to 2020). Antigens of these TCRs are unknown. Library preparation employed the immunoSEQ multiplex PCR assay. The table was pulled from immuneACCESS by TCRdb, which kept in-frame rearrangements only. Such tables lose some clones; where checked, under half of the loss comes from unresolved V genes, and the rest has no known cause. In this sample the table shows approximately 52,000 clones, 94% of which occur a single time. Around 3.1% of the sample comes from the top ten. The time point tag for this specimen amounts to: before start of T cell therapy. This specimen was CD8+ T cells from blood, taken before autologous CMV-specific T cell therapy. The receptors shown here come from a human patient who had received a solid organ transplant and had CMV disease.

The chain recombines TRBV30 with TRBJ1-3; D is undetermined. Germline lookup yields CDR1 GTSNPN and CDR2 SVGIG (reference sequence). V dropped 1 base and J dropped 0 bases, with 7 bases sitting between them. The CDR3 sequence is 14 residues long. CDR3: CAWSAVTSGNTIYF. DNA for the CDR3: TGTGCCTGGAGTGCGGTGACCTCTGGAAACACCATATATTTT.

The chain couples TRBV4-3 to TRBJ1-4, with TRBD1 matching 7 bases. The V gene's germline CDR1 is LGHNA and CDR2 YSLEER. The CDR3 has 15 residues. V shed 1 base and J 4 bases; nucleotides not matched to a gene: 3. For the CDR3, the DNA is TGCGCCAGCAGCCAAGCGACAGGGCATAATGAAAAACTGTTTTTT. Its protein product is CASSQATGHNEKLFF.

V gene TRBV13 combines with J gene TRBJ1-1; D is perhaps TRBD1 (5 bases). V lost 5 bases and J 6 bases, leaving 10 bases between the germline ends. The CDR3 sequence is 12 residues long. Germline values: CDR1 PRHDT, CDR2 FYEKMQ (reference sequence). As DNA, the CDR3 is TGTGCCAGCAGCGGGGCGGAGGCTGAAGCTTTCTTT. As protein: CASSGAEAEAFF.

The chain is built from TRBV7-9 and TRBJ1-3, with D tentatively TRBD1 (5 bases). Trimming left V 6 bases short and J 0 bases short, with 12 bases between. The CDR3 runs 15 residues. CDR1 and CDR2 (germline): SEHNR, FQNEAQ (reference sequence). The CDR3 sequence is CASSLQDLSGNTIYF. CDR3 nucleotides: TGTGCCAGCAGTTTACAGGACCTCTCTGGAAACACCATATATTTT.

V usage is TRBV4-1 and J usage is TRBJ2-3, with 7 bases lining up with TRBD1. Germline values: CDR1 MGHRA, CDR2 YSYEKL. V was clipped by 4 bases and J by 4 bases; unmatched bases: 11. The CDR3 spans 16 residues. DNA for the CDR3: TGCGCCAGCAGCCCTCGGGACAGAAGTTTCCCAGATACGCAGTATTTT. Protein product: CASSPRDRSFPDTQYF.

The chain is built from TRBV6-4 and TRBJ2-1, with D unclear. This CDR3 has 13 amino acids. The V end was cut by 3 bases, the J end by 0 bases, with 3 bases between. The germline V gene encodes CDR1 MRHNA and CDR2 SNTAGT. The CDR3 region is CASSENSYNEQFF. The CDR3 DNA follows: TGTGCCAGCAGTGAGAACTCCTACAATGAGCAGTTCTTC.

J is TRBJ1-1 and V is TRBV19; maybe TRBD1 (6 bases). Trimming stripped 7 bases from V and 6 bases from J, with 9 bases between. Germline V gives CDR1 LNHDA, CDR2 SQIVND (reference sequence). This CDR3 comprises 11 residues. CDR3 nucleotide sequence: TGTGCCAGTACCGGGACATCTGAAGCTTTCTTT. This translates into CASTGTSEAFF.

V is TRBV4-1 and J is TRBJ2-5, with unresolved D. The CDR3 sequence is 13 residues long. Trimming left V 2 bases short and J 1 base short, with 5 bases between. Germline CDR1 and CDR2: MGHRA and YSYEKL. This chain's CDR3 is CASSQTFQETQYF. In nucleotides, the CDR3 is TGCGCCAGCAGCCAAACTTTCCAAGAGACCCAGTACTTC.

The V call is TRBV6-4, the J call TRBJ2-2, with D perhaps being TRBD1 or TRBD2 (6 bases each). There are 14 residues in the CDR3. Trimming cost V 4 bases and J 6 bases, with 12 bases left between them. Germline CDR1 is MRHNA and CDR2 is SNTAGT. CDR3 in DNA: TGTGCCAGCAGTGGCGAGGGGGGAGCCGGGGAGCTGTTTTTT. This codes for CASSGEGGAGELFF.

The chain has TRBV10-1 and TRBJ2-1, with TRBD1 matching 9 bases. Trimming at V came to 6 bases and at J to 5 bases, leaving 8 bases not matched to a gene. This CDR3 comprises 15 residues. CDR1 WNHNN and CDR2 SYGVQD come from the germline V gene (reference sequence). The CDR3 bases are TGCGCCAGCAGCCTCATTCGGACAGGGGACAATGAGCAGTTCTTC. Amino acids: CASSLIRTGDNEQFF.

This chain connects TRBV7-8 to TRBJ2-7; 8 bases map to TRBD1. This CDR3 is 14 amino acids long. V lost 5 bases, J lost 8 bases, and 11 bases stayed unmatched. CDR1 and CDR2 (germline): SGHVS, FQNEAQ. CDR3 nucleotides: TGTGCCAGCAGCCCCGCAGGGACAGGTCTCCAGCAGTACTTC. This sequence encodes CASSPAGTGLQQYF.

The V and J genes are TRBV11-3 and TRBJ1-3, with 10 bases identical to TRBD1. Per germline, CDR1 SGHNT and CDR2 YENEEA. The CDR3 is 17 residues long. J was trimmed by 0 bases and V by 5 bases; bases with no gene match: 7. CDR3 amino acids: CASSPPGQGSSGNTIYF. The CDR3 nucleotides are TGTGCCAGCAGCCCGCCGGGACAGGGGAGCTCTGGAAACACCATATATTTT.

The rearrangement joins TRBV27 to TRBJ1-2; 8 nucleotides line up with TRBD1. Looked up from germline, CDR1 is MNHEY and CDR2 is SMNVEV (reference sequence). Germline trimming cut 3 bases from V and 4 bases from J; bases unmatched to any gene: 10. This CDR3 is built from 16 residues. The CDR3 here is CASSFYGPDRGYGYTF. CDR3 coding DNA: TGTGCCAGCAGTTTCTACGGGCCAGACAGGGGCTATGGCTACACCTTC.

There are a few counts of this clone. A much larger clonotype is one base distant, so this may be a read error. V gene TRBV6-6 combines with J gene TRBJ2-2; D is ambiguous. The germline V and J ends were trimmed by 6 bases and 1 base, with 3 bases remaining between them. CDR3 length equals 12 residues. Germline V CDR1 and CDR2: MNHNY, SVGAGI (reference sequence). The CDR3 is CASRLNTGELFF. CDR3 bases: TGTGCCAGCAGACTGAACACCGGGGAGCTGTTTTTT.

This chain joins TRBV30 and TRBJ1-2; D perhaps matches TRBD1 (5 bases). The CDR3 is made up of 12 amino acids. V was pared by 4 bases and J by 7 bases, with 13 bases between. Germline V lookup: CDR1 GTSNPN, CDR2 SVGIG (reference sequence). CDR3 DNA sequence: TGTGCCTGGAATCCAGGGTTAAGTGGCTACACCTTC. Translated, it gives CAWNPGLSGYTF.

The V gene is TRBV9, the J gene TRBJ2-7; 11 nucleotides align to TRBD1. The V gene end was trimmed by 3 bases and the J gene end by 4 bases; junction bases not matched to a gene: 3. Per germline, CDR1 SGDLS and CDR2 YYNGEE. The CDR3 sequence is 14 residues long. In DNA, the CDR3 is TGTGCCAGCAGCGCCGGGACAGGGGGATACGAGCAGTACTTC. This translates into CASSAGTGGYEQYF. The full variable domain, with the rest looked up from reference TRBV9 and TRBJ2-7, is DSGVTQTPKHLITATGQRVTLRCSPRSGDLSVYWYQQSLDQGLQFLIQYYNGEERAKGNILERFSAQQFPDLHSELNLSSLELGDSALYFCASSAGTGGYEQYFGPGTRLTVT.

V is TRBV19 and J is TRBJ2-7; D is tentatively TRBD1 or TRBD2 (6 bases each). The CDR3 spans 16 residues. V was shortened by 6 bases and J by 2 bases, with 20 bases between the two germline ends. Germline lookup yields CDR1 LNHDA and CDR2 SQIVND (reference sequence). For the CDR3, the DNA is TGTGCCAGTAGCCATAGGGTAACGGGGGCTCCCTACGAGCAGTACTTC. This gives the protein CASSHRVTGAPYEQYF.

The CDR3 loop reads CASSPPRTTGELFF. The CDR3 DNA follows: TGTGCCAGCTCCCCGCCCAGGACTACCGGGGAGCTGTTTTTT. This chain links TRBV18 with TRBJ2-2; perhaps TRBD2 as D (5 bases). V lost 6 bases and J 5 bases, leaving 13 bases between the germline ends. The germline CDR1 and CDR2 sequences are KGHSH and LQKENI. CDR3 length: 14 residues.

This chain links TRBV5-4 with TRBJ2-5, with 10 bases fitting TRBD2. Germline assignment: CDR1 SGHNT and CDR2 YYREEE (reference sequence). The CDR3 covers 19 residues. V was pared by 3 bases and J by 1 base, with 15 bases of the junction left unmatched. The CDR3 nucleotides are TGTGCCAGCAGCTCAGAAGAGGATGCGCTAGCGGGGGCCCAAGAGACCCAGTACTTC. This gives the protein CASSSEEDALAGAQETQYF.

This chain connects TRBV6-5 to TRBJ2-7, with D maybe TRBD2 (5 bases). The CDR3 totals 15 residues. Trimming took 6 bases from V and 6 from J, leaving 21 bases between them. The V gene's germline CDR1 is MNHEY and CDR2 SVGAGI. The CDR3 DNA follows: TGTGCCAGCAGCCCCCTGGCTTTCGGGGTTGCCGAGCAGTACTTC. This sequence encodes CASSPLAFGVAEQYF.

The chain has TRBV5-1 and TRBJ2-5, with 16 nucleotides matching TRBD2. Losses at the gene ends were 1 base for V and 2 bases for J; bases not matched to a gene: 8. The length of the CDR3 is 19 residues. Germline-derived CDR1 and CDR2 are SGHRS and YFSETQ. This CDR3 is CASSLSPGLAGGGQETQYF. The DNA for the CDR3 is TGCGCCAGCAGCTTGTCGCCGGGACTAGCGGGAGGGGGACAAGAGACCCAGTACTTC.

The table lists this clone with a count of one. This rearrangement joins TRBV5-1 to TRBJ2-3; perhaps TRBD2 as D (6 bases). Trimming removed 0 bases at V and 1 base at J, with 9 bases between. Germline CDR1 is SGHRS and CDR2 is YFSETQ. This CDR3 spans 15 amino acids. CDR3 in DNA: TGCGCCAGCAGCTTGGGGGGCGGGGGCACAGATACGCAGTATTTT. This gives the protein CASSLGGGGTDTQYF.

J is TRBJ2-1 and V is TRBV4-1, with 13 positions matching TRBD2. The V and J ends lost 4 bases and 8 bases, in that order; junction bases with no gene match: 8. In germline, CDR1 is MGHRA, CDR2 YSYEKL. The CDR3 is made up of 16 amino acids. The CDR3 is CASSPGLAGVRYEQFF. The DNA of the CDR3 is TGCGCCAGCAGCCCCGGACTAGCGGGAGTTAGGTATGAGCAGTTCTTC.

V usage is TRBV7-8 and J usage is TRBJ1-5, with 8 bases aligning to TRBD1. Trimming cost V 1 base and J 2 bases; bases outside gene matches: 10. The CDR3 runs 18 residues. CDR1 is SGHVS, CDR2 FQNEAQ, per germline. The CDR3 region has the DNA TGTGCCAGCAGCTTAGATCGGTCAGGGGGCTATGGCAATCAGCCCCAGCATTTT. This encodes CASSLDRSGGYGNQPQHF.

For the CDR3, the DNA is TGTGCCAGCAGTGGATCGACAGCCGACTCTGGAAACACCATATATTTT. This codes for CASSGSTADSGNTIYF. This chain connects TRBV2 to TRBJ1-3; tentatively, D is TRBD1 (5 bases). Germline assignment: CDR1 SNHLY and CDR2 FYNNEI. The CDR3 consists of 16 residues. Between the trimmed V and J ends, which lost 4 bases and 0 bases, there was a span of 13 bases.

This chain links TRBV5-1 with TRBJ2-7, with D hard to call. The V gene lost 1 base and the J gene lost 2 bases, with 10 bases spanning the gap. The V gene's germline CDR1 is SGHRS and CDR2 YFSETQ. This CDR3 spans 14 amino acids. This CDR3 is CASSLTQTAYEQYF. In nucleotides, the CDR3 is TGCGCCAGCAGCTTGACCCAGACGGCCTACGAGCAGTACTTC.

This clone was seen just once. The CDR3 region is CAITDSYEQYF. The CDR3 region has the DNA TGTGCCATCACCGACAGTTACGAGCAGTACTTC. The gene calls are TRBV10-3 and TRBJ2-7; maybe TRBD1 (5 bases). The CDR3 totals 11 residues. V lost 7 bases to trimming and J lost 4 bases, with 8 bases between them. Germline values: CDR1 ENHRY, CDR2 SYGVKD.

V is TRBV7-6 and J is TRBJ2-1, with D possibly being TRBD2 (7 bases). V shed 5 bases and J shed 1 base, with 12 bases lying between them. The CDR3 runs 15 residues. The germline gives CDR1 SGHVS, CDR2 FNYEAQ. CDR3 loop: CASSQGGGSYNEQFF. The CDR3 coding sequence is TGTGCCAGCAGCCAAGGGGGGGGGTCCTACAATGAGCAGTTCTTC.

This chain connects TRBV12-5 to TRBJ1-1, with D maybe TRBD1 (6 bases). Between the trimmed V and J ends, which lost 1 base and 7 bases, there was a span of 13 bases. The length of the CDR3 is 14 residues. CDR1 and CDR2 from the germline V gene are LGHNT and FRNRAP. CDR3: CASGLDPGESEAFF. In DNA form, the CDR3 reads TGTGCTAGTGGTTTGGACCCAGGGGAAAGTGAAGCTTTCTTT.

The chain joins TRBV5-5 to TRBJ1-5; no reliable D call. The CDR3 loop spans 13 amino acids. Per germline, CDR1 SGHKS and CDR2 YYEKEE (reference sequence). V lost 7 bases, J lost 7 bases, and 15 bases lay in between. The CDR3 protein is CASSPPDGQPQHF. The DNA of the CDR3 is TGTGCCAGCTCCCCTCCTGATGGGCAGCCCCAGCATTTT. Combining the CDR3 with reference TRBV5-5 and TRBJ1-5 gives the whole variable domain DAGVTQSPTHLIKTRGQQVTLRCSPISGHKSVSWYQQVLGQGPQFIFQYYEKEERGRGNFPDRFSARQFPNYSSELNVNALLLGDSALYLCASSPPDGQPQHFGDGTRLSIL.

V and J are TRBV27 and TRBJ1-1; maybe TRBD1 (5 bases). Germline-derived CDR1 and CDR2 are MNHEY and SMNVEV (reference sequence). The CDR3 is made up of 14 amino acids. Trimming left V 5 bases short and J 6 bases short, with 16 bases between. The CDR3, as DNA: TGTGCCAGCAGTCCCTTTGGGCCCAGGGCTGAAGCTTTCTTT. This translates into CASSPFGPRAEAFF.

In this sample, this clone turned up once. The CDR3 DNA reads as TGTGCCAGCAGTAGTAGGGGCATGAACACTGAAGCTTTCTTT. Translated: CASSSRGMNTEAFF. The chain carries TRBV4-2 and TRBJ1-1; a weak D match, TRBD1 (5 bases). Trimming took off 6 bases at V and 0 bases at J, with 11 bases between the two ends. This CDR3 is built from 14 residues. CDR1 LGHNA and CDR2 YNFKEQ come from the germline V gene.